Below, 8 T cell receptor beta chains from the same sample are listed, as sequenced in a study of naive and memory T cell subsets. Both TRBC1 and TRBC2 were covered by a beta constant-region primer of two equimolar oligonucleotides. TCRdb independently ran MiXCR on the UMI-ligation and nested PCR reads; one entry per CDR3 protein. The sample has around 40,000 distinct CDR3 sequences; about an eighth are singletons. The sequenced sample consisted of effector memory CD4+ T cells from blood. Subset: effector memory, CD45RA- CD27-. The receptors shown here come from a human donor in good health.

Written as DNA, the CDR3 is TGTGTCACCAAGAGGACTAGCGCTTCCTACGAGCAGTACTTC. Its translation is CVTKRTSASYEQYF. This chain uses TRBV2 with TRBJ2-7; 9 bases are a match to TRBD2. Germline values: CDR1 SNHLY, CDR2 FYNNEI. This CDR3 contains 14 residues.

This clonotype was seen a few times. The CDR3 spells CASSPPMPDTQYF. For the CDR3, the DNA is TGTGCCAGCAGTCCCCCCATGCCAGATACGCAGTATTTT. This sequence joins TRBV6-6 and TRBJ2-3; no clear D gene. Trimming removed 5 bases from V and 4 bases from J, with 10 bases in between. CDR1 is MNHNY and CDR2 is SVGAGI in the germline V gene (reference sequence). The CDR3 is 13 residues long.

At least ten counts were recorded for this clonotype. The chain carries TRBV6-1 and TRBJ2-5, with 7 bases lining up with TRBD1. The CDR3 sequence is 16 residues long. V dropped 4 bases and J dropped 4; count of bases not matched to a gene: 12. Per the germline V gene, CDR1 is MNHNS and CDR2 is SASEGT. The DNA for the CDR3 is TGTGCCAGCAGTGGAACGAGGGGGCCTCTTTCAGAGACCCAGTACTTC. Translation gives CASSGTRGPLSETQYF.

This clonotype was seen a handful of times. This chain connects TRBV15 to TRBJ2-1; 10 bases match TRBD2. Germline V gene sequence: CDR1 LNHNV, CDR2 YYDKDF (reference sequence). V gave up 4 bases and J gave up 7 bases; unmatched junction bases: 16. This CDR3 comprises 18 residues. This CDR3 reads CATSKASGSPPRRNEQFF. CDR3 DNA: TGTGCCACCAGCAAAGCTAGCGGGAGCCCACCTAGGAGGAATGAGCAGTTCTTC. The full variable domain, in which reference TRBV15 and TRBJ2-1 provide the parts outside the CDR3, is DAMVIQNPRYQVTQFGKPVTLSCSQTLNHNVMYWYQQKSSQAPKLLFHYYDKDFNNEADTPDNFQSRRPNTSFCFLDIRSPGLGDTAMYLCATSKASGSPPRRNEQFFGPGTRLTVL.

Here the CDR3 reads CATSGPLNTEAFF. The CDR3 DNA reads TGTGCCACCTCGGGACCTTTGAACACTGAAGCTTTCTTT. The chain combines TRBV2 with TRBJ1-1; possible D gene TRBD1, 5 bases. Trimming left V 10 bases short and J 0 bases short, with 12 bases between. This CDR3 has 13 amino acids. Germline CDR1 is SNHLY and CDR2 is FYNNEI.

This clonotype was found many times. The CDR3 coding sequence is TGTGCCAGCAGTCTCCACCTCCAGGTCAGCACCGGGGAGCTGTTTTTT. Translation: CASSLHLQVSTGELFF. The rearrangement uses TRBV6-5 and TRBJ2-2; no firm D call. The CDR3 sequence is 16 residues long. The V end lost 5 bases, the J end lost 4 bases, and 17 bases lay between the germline ends. CDR1 and CDR2 (germline): MNHEY, SVGAGI.

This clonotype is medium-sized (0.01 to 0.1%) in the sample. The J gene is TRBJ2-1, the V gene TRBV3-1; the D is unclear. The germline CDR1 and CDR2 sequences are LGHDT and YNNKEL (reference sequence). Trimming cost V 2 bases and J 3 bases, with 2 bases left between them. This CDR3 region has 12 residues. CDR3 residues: CASSQIYNEQFF. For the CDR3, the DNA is TGTGCCAGCAGCCAAATCTACAATGAGCAGTTCTTC.

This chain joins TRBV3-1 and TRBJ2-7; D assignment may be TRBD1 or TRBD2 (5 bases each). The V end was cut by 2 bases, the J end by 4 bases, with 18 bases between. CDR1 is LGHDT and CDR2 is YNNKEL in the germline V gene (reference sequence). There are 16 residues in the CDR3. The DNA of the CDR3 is TGTGCCAGCAGCCAATTACTTCGGCAGGGAGATTACGAGCAGTACTTC. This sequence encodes CASSQLLRQGDYEQYF.